The sequence of this T cell receptor beta chain was determined in a study of blood T cell repertoires in COVID-19. Study summary: Researchers got acute and convalescent COVID-19 samples from the United States, Italy and Spain.

Data came from immunoSEQ multiplex PCR; TCRdb stores just in-frame clones and leaves some out. The data show some 200,000 clones, over 75% seen once. Germline V gives CDR1 SGHRS, CDR2 YFSETQ. The CDR3 spans 15 residues. The trim removed 1 base at V and 4 bases at J, leaving 5 bases unmatched. A single count supports this clone. The sequencing input was PBMCs or T cells enriched from blood (not recorded which). The rearrangement links TRBV5-1 to TRBJ2-5; 9 bases fit TRBD2. This clonotype was obtained from a woman aged 18-29 years who had recovered from COVID-19. The CDR3 spells CASSLYGTSLETQYF. DNA of the CDR3: TGCGCCAGCAGCTTGTACGGGACTAGCCTAGAGACCCAGTACTTC.